This TCR beta chain stems from a study of chemoradiotherapy in HPV16-positive cancers. Sequencing used immunoSEQ multiplex PCR; TCRdb keeps in-frame clones, though not all of them. The repertoire holds about 66,000 clones, with about nine tenths as singletons. CDR1 and CDR2 from the germline V gene are KGHSH and LQKENI. The CDR3 is 15 residues long. Trimming cost V 0 bases and J 0 bases, with 8 bases left between them. The J gene is TRBJ1-1, the V gene TRBV18, with D unclear. The starting material was blood, obtained from a patient who underwent chemoradiotherapy. The clonotype was recovered from a human donor with HPV-associated anogenital cancer. DNA for the CDR3: TGTGCCAGCTCACCACCGGGGAGGATGAACACTGAAGCTTTCTTT. Protein sequence: CASSPPGRMNTEAFF.